The clone carrying this T cell receptor beta chain was seen more than once but under ten times. The antigen remains undetermined. TCRdb's table, derived via immunoSEQ multiplex PCR, lists solely in-frame clones and lacks some. The sample lists around 31,000 clones; around 80% were seen once. Time point given: cycle 4 day 1 (C4D1), after more than 5 weeks of nivolumab. Relapse was seen in all patients after autologous stem cell transplantation, and brentuximab vedotin exposure was variable. Purification of CD4+ T cells from thawed PBMCs was achieved by magnetic negative selection. This record belongs to a study of PD-1 blockade in classical Hodgkin lymphoma. Study-wide findings and caveats: Lower baseline TCR diversity marked trial partial responders and progressors. When set against healthy donors, newly diagnosed patients were reported to show lower baseline TCR diversity.

V was trimmed by 3 bases and J by 13 bases, leaving 12 bases between them. CDR3 length: 10 residues. Per germline, CDR1 DFQATT and CDR2 SNEGSKA (reference sequence). This receptor was identified in a human donor with classical Hodgkin lymphoma. The input for sequencing was CD4+ T cells from blood, taken before the fourth cycle of nivolumab. The chain couples TRBV20-1 to TRBJ1-2; D call uncertain. CDR3 protein: CSASREYATF. The CDR3 region has the DNA TGCAGTGCTAGCCGGGAGTACGCCACCTTC.